This T cell receptor (beta chain) is from a study of T cell changes during pregnancy in multiple sclerosis. The repertoire was sequenced with immunoSEQ multiplex PCR; TCRdb's copy has only in-frame clones and lacks some. The table lists around 42,000 clones, about 87% of them singletons, with roughly 5% in the top ten. With V trimmed by 2 bases and J by 4 bases, 12 bases remained unmatched. Germline CDR1 is SGHDN and CDR2 is FVKESK. This CDR3 has 17 residues. The TCR was taken from a female donor in good health, enrolled as a control in a pregnancy study. The sample was peripheral blood, taken in the first trimester of pregnancy. The V and J genes are TRBV14 and TRBJ1-1; 8 nucleotides align to TRBD1. The CDR3 loop is CASSQQGADRPSTEAFF. CDR3 coding DNA: TGTGCCAGCAGCCAACAGGGGGCGGATCGTCCGAGCACTGAAGCTTTCTTT. The variable domain in full, completed from reference TRBV14 and TRBJ1-1, reads EAGVTQFPSHSVIEKGQTVTLRCDPISGHDNLYWYRRVMGKEIKFLLHFVKESKQDESGMPNNRFLAERTGGTYSTLKVQPAELEDSGVYFCASSQQGADRPSTEAFFGQGTRLTVV.